This T cell receptor (beta chain) came from a study of T cell changes during pregnancy in multiple sclerosis. Here immunoSEQ multiplex PCR was the method, and the copy in TCRdb shows in-frame clones only, minus some. Seen here are about 50,000 clones, 90% to 95% observed once, and the top ten hold 0.39%. This CDR3 is 17 amino acids long. Germline CDR1 reads LNHDA; CDR2 reads SQIVND (reference sequence). J lost 1 base, V lost 3 bases, and 12 bases had no gene match. The clonotype was recovered from a female donor with multiple sclerosis, enrolled in a pregnancy study. The V call is TRBV19, the J call TRBJ2-7; TRBD1 matches at 7 bases. The sequences come from CD4+ T cells from peripheral blood mononuclear cells, collected after pregnancy. CDR3 DNA sequence: TGTGCCAGTAGTATGGTTAGAGGGACAGCCGGATCCTACGAGCAGTACTTC. It is translated as CASSMVRGTAGSYEQYF.